This paragraph covers one T cell receptor (beta chain) sequence. The antigen is not known. TCRdb analysed the reads with MiXCR anew, one entry per CDR3 protein. The sample contains fewer than 70,000 distinct CDR3 sequences, roughly 60% of which appear only once. V lost 4 bases, J lost 2 bases, and 10 bases lay in between. This CDR3 is 13 amino acids long. The germline V gene has CDR1 DFQATT and CDR2 SNEGSKA (reference sequence). The data derive from a study of type 1 regulatory T cells. Study overall: T-allo10 is an in vitro-generated, Tr1-enriched CD4 T cell product specific for alloantigen.

The graft donor-derived T-allo10 cells reportedly recognize host alloantigens, are anergic, and suppress alloantigen-specifically. The chain joins TRBV20-1 to TRBJ2-3; possibly TRBD2 for D (6 bases). The receptor was isolated from a human donor in good health. Input material: cultured T cells, either the whole culture or a sorted T cell fraction (not recorded which). Indicated subset: Tr1-enriched cell product generated in vitro against host alloantigens. DNA for the CDR3: TGCAGTGCTAAGGCGGGATACACAGATACGCAGTATTTT. Protein: CSAKAGYTDTQYF.